The present T cell receptor (beta chain) was sequenced within a study of response to subunit inactivated influenza vaccine. Study results and caveats: There was a suggestion from the authors that each seasonal influenza vaccination recruits few new T cells.

Germline CDR1 reads SGHRS; CDR2 reads YFSETQ. The CDR3 is made up of 17 amino acids. After removal of 1 base from V and 1 base from J, the junction contained 8 bases not matched to a gene. TCRdb passed the RT-PCR reads through MiXCR, listing each CDR3 protein once. This table has fewer than 750,000 distinct CDR3 sequences, about 15% appearing once. There are many counts of this clonotype. Its antigen is not identified. Sequenced here: PBMCs from blood, sampled about 13 days after vaccination. The sequence was collected from a man over 45 who received an inactivated influenza vaccine. This sequence joins TRBV5-1 and TRBJ1-1; 9 bases are shared with TRBD1. This CDR3 is CASSLRGQGVANTEAFF. The CDR3 region has the DNA TGCGCCAGCAGCTTGAGGGGACAGGGTGTAGCGAACACTGAAGCTTTCTTT.